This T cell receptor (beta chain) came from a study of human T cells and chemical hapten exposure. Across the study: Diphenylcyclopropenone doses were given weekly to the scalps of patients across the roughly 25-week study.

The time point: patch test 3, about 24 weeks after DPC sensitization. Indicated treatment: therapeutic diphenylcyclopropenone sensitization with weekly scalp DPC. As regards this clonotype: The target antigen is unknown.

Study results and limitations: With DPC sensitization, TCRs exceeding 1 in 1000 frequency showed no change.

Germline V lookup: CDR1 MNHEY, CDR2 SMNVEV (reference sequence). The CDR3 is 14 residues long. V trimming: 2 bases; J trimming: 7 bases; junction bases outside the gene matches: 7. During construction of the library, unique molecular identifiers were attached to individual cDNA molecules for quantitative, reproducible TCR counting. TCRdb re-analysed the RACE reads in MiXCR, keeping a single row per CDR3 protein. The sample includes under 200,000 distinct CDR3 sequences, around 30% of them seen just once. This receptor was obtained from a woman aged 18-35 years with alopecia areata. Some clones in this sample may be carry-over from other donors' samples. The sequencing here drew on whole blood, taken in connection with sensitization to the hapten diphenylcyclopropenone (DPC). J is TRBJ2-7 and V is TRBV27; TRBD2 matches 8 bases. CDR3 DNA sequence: TGTGCCAGCAGTTTACCGGGAGGGCCGGGAGAGCAGTACTTC. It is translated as CASSLPGGPGEQYF.